These 14 T cell receptor beta chains were all obtained from the same sample, sequenced in a study of OX40 agonist ivuxolimab in advanced cancers. Sequencing used immunoSEQ multiplex PCR; TCRdb keeps in-frame clones, though not all of them. The sample lists about 73,000 clones, 86% occurring once. Sequencing used CD4+ or CD8+ T cells sorted from blood, obtained in a trial of the OX40 agonist ivuxolimab. The receptors come from an adult with an advanced solid tumor such as melanoma, head and neck, liver or kidney cancer.

J is TRBJ1-2 and V is TRBV28; the D gene is possibly TRBD1 (6 bases). There are 14 residues in the CDR3. Trimming took 5 bases from V and 8 from J, leaving 18 bases between them. CDR1 and CDR2 from the germline V gene are MDHEN and SYDVKM. CDR3 sequence: CASSIETGLTGYTF. CDR3 coding DNA: TGTGCCAGCAGTATCGAAACAGGGCTTACAGGCTACACCTTC.

The chain combines TRBV9 with TRBJ2-1; TRBD2 matches 9 bases. Germline loops: CDR1 SGDLS, CDR2 YYNGEE. The CDR3 extends over 17 amino acids. V lost 1 base to trimming and J lost 6 bases; unmatched junction nucleotides: 11. CDR3 in DNA: TGTGCCAGCAGCGTAACGTCCGGAGCGGGAGGATCCAATGAGCAGTTCTTC. This gives the protein CASSVTSGAGGSNEQFF.

The sample holds a few counts of this clone. The V and J genes are TRBV6-1 and TRBJ2-1, with D perhaps TRBD1 (5 bases). Germline CDR1 and CDR2: MNHNS and SASEGT. The CDR3 spans 14 residues. The V end lost 5 bases, the J end lost 0 bases, and 8 bases lay between the germline ends. CDR3 nucleotide sequence: TGTGCCAGCAGTAAAGACAGCTCCTACAATGAGCAGTTCTTC. It specifies CASSKDSSYNEQFF.

The rearrangement links TRBV15 to TRBJ1-5, with TRBD1 matching over 7 bases. V shed 0 bases and J 3 bases; nucleotides not matched to a gene: 5. The CDR3 is 16 amino acids. Germline CDR1 LNHNV, CDR2 YYDKDF (reference sequence). This CDR3 is CATSRDSTGDNQPQHF. CDR3 coding DNA: TGTGCCACCAGCAGAGATAGCACAGGGGACAATCAGCCCCAGCATTTT.

In its sample, this clone was seen a few times. This chain uses TRBV18 with TRBJ2-7; no definite D call. V was pared by 2 bases and J by 2 bases, with 10 bases between. The CDR3 consists of 14 residues. The germline CDR1 and CDR2 sequences are KGHSH and LQKENI. The CDR3 here is CASSPYGAPYEQYF. The CDR3, as DNA: TGTGCCAGCTCACCATACGGAGCGCCCTACGAGCAGTACTTC.

This chain connects TRBV7-6 to TRBJ2-7; TRBD1 agrees at 10 bases. Looked up from germline, CDR1 is SGHVS and CDR2 is FNYEAQ. This CDR3 has 17 amino acids. V gave up 5 bases and J gave up 1 base; unmatched junction bases: 11. CDR3 region: CASSKSPTGGGSYEQYF. The CDR3 coding sequence is TGTGCCAGCAGCAAATCCCCGACAGGGGGCGGATCCTACGAGCAGTACTTC.

The rearrangement uses TRBV7-6 and TRBJ2-5, with D possibly matching TRBD2 (6 bases). The CDR3 loop spans 15 amino acids. V was pared by 0 bases and J by 5 bases, with 13 bases between. Germline loops: CDR1 SGHVS, CDR2 FNYEAQ. CDR3 amino acids: CASSLATRGWETQYF. In DNA form, the CDR3 reads TGTGCCAGCAGCTTAGCTACCCGGGGGTGGGAGACCCAGTACTTC.

A few counts support this clone. The V and J genes are TRBV19 and TRBJ2-3; no definite D call. The V end lost 0 bases, the J end lost 4 bases, and 5 bases lay between the germline ends. This CDR3 region has 13 residues. CDR1 and CDR2 from the germline V gene are LNHDA and SQIVND (reference sequence). For the CDR3, the DNA is TGTGCCAGTAGTATAGAGCCGGCAGATACGCAGTATTTT. Translating gives CASSIEPADTQYF.

This chain links TRBV7-2 with TRBJ2-3; 9 bases match TRBD2. With 11 bases clipped from V and 1 base from J, the junction kept 10 bases outside the gene matches. Germline V gene sequence: CDR1 SGHTA, CDR2 FQGNSA. This CDR3 spans 15 amino acids. The CDR3 DNA reads TGTGCCGGAACGATCTTAGCGGGGGGCACAGATACGCAGTATTTT. The encoded protein is CAGTILAGGTDTQYF.

This clone showed up just a few times. The rearrangement joins TRBV4-1 to TRBJ1-2; maybe TRBD1 (5 bases). Germline CDR1 MGHRA, CDR2 YSYEKL. The CDR3 has 14 amino acids. Trimming took 6 bases from V and 4 from J, leaving 15 bases between them. Here the CDR3 DNA reads TGCGCCAGCAGTTCCGGGACTGAGCCCTATGGCTACACCTTC. It translates to CASSSGTEPYGYTF.

The V gene is TRBV2, the J gene TRBJ1-5; possible D gene TRBD1, 5 bases. The germline V gene has CDR1 SNHLY and CDR2 FYNNEI. Between the trimmed V and J ends, which lost 8 bases and 0 bases, there was a span of 14 bases. The CDR3 totals 15 residues. CDR3 coding DNA: TGTGCCAGCCACAAGGGGATGGGTAGCAATCAGCCCCAGCATTTT. Protein: CASHKGMGSNQPQHF.

This clone was observed a handful of times. This chain links TRBV27 with TRBJ1-5; TRBD1 is a possible D gene (5 bases). V was shortened by 2 bases and J by 11 bases, with 13 bases between the two germline ends. Germline CDR1 is MNHEY and CDR2 is SMNVEV (reference sequence). The CDR3 is 13 amino acids. This CDR3 reads CASSLIQGVAQHF. In DNA form, the CDR3 reads TGTGCCAGCAGTTTAATTCAGGGTGTAGCCCAGCATTTT.

V usage is TRBV7-2 and J usage is TRBJ2-7; 7 nucleotides match TRBD1. Per the germline V gene, CDR1 is SGHTA and CDR2 is FQGNSA. V lost 5 bases and J lost 7; bases outside the gene matches: 11. This CDR3 spans 14 amino acids. As DNA, the CDR3 is TGTGCCAGCAGCCCTGGACAGGCGACCGGAGAGCAGTACTTC. Its protein product is CASSPGQATGEQYF.

The V call is TRBV9, the J call TRBJ1-1; D is unclear. CDR1 is SGDLS and CDR2 is YYNGEE in the germline V gene. The CDR3 totals 15 residues. The V gene lost 3 bases and the J gene lost 1 base, with 13 bases spanning the gap. The CDR3 DNA sequence: TGTGCCAGCAGCGAAGGACCCCTAAAGAACACTGAAGCTTTCTTT. This translates into CASSEGPLKNTEAFF.